This T cell receptor beta chain was recorded in a study of blood T cell repertoires in COVID-19. Study-wide context: Some COVID-19 samples were acute and others convalescent; all came from the United States, Italy and Spain. The analysed material was cDNA or gDNA that came from T cells, B-cell-depleted T cells, or PBMCs.

The CDR3 totals 15 residues. Trimming pared 6 bases from V and 0 bases from J, leaving 9 bases between. The germline V gene has CDR1 MDHEN and CDR2 SYDVKM. Some clones are missing from TCRdb's copy, which holds only in-frame ones; the method was immunoSEQ multiplex PCR. The sample has 29,000 or so clones, 92% seen once. This rearrangement joins TRBV28 to TRBJ2-6; D gene unclear. Material for sequencing was peripheral blood. This sequence was found in a man between 50 and 59 years old with active COVID-19. As DNA, the CDR3 is TGTGCCAGCAGCATCGAGGACTCTGGGGCCAACGTCCTGACTTTC. Translating gives CASSIEDSGANVLTF.